This T cell receptor (beta chain) emerged from a study of cytomegalovirus exposure and HLA in healthy donors. Primers included in the PCR were 60 Vbeta and 13 Jbeta primers. Generated by immunoSEQ multiplex PCR, the TCRdb table keeps only in-frame clones and is missing some. The sample table includes 100,000 to 150,000 clones. Concerning this clone: The antigen is undetermined.

V trimming: 4 bases; J trimming: 6 bases; junction bases outside the gene matches: 9. CDR1 and CDR2 from the germline V gene are SGHNT and YYREEE (reference sequence). The CDR3 sequence is 15 residues long. Study findings and constraints: Later analysis reportedly placed an Asian-associated ancestry cluster below the roughly 600-donor mean in N-insertions.

Sequences were obtained from PBMCs. The chain has TRBV5-4 and TRBJ1-1; 10 bases map to TRBD1. The sequence derives from a man aged 18 to 30 in good health and CMV-seronegative. This CDR3 is CASSRQGAFRSEAFF. CDR3 DNA sequence: TGTGCCAGCAGCCGACAGGGGGCTTTTAGGTCTGAAGCTTTCTTT.